The source of this TCR beta chain is a study of blood T cell repertoires in COVID-19. Study-wide background: Acute and convalescent COVID-19 specimens originated in the United States, Italy and Spain. The cDNA or gDNA used as material had been derived from T cells, B-cell-depleted T cells, or PBMCs.

Source study methods: Reference gene primer amplification gave estimated nucleated cell counts. Clones were read by immunoSEQ multiplex PCR, and TCRdb kept only the in-frame ones, dropping some. Clonal size and the V and J genes are those of that table, whereas D and trimming came from the DNA. The sample lists approximately 150,000 clones, roughly 89% occurring once. Per germline, CDR1 LGHNA and CDR2 YSLEER. The CDR3 sequence is 14 residues long. V lost 6 bases and J lost 3, with 11 bases in between. The clonotype was recovered from a human donor in a cohort sampled during active COVID-19. V usage is TRBV4-3 and J usage is TRBJ2-2; D is unclear. Sequenced input: peripheral blood. The DNA for the CDR3 is TGCGCCAGCAGGGTGGGCCCCTACACCGGGGAGCTGTTTTTT. It encodes CASRVGPYTGELFF.